This TCR beta chain was recovered during a study of blood T cell repertoires in COVID-19. The wider study: Sources were T cells, B-cell-depleted T cells, or PBMCs; the material itself was cDNA or gDNA.

The CDR3 loop spans 16 amino acids. V gave up 5 bases and J gave up 0 bases, with 11 bases separating them. Germline V gene lookup returns CDR1 SGHAT and CDR2 FQNNGV. In the study's own analysis: Estimated nucleated cell counts came from reference gene primer amplification. TCRdb keeps only in-frame clones here, not all; method: immunoSEQ multiplex PCR. The DNA gave D and trimming, while V, J and clone size come from that table. The table lists 250,000 to 350,000 clones, 87% of them singletons. The sequenced material came from peripheral blood. The chain combines TRBV11-2 with TRBJ2-6, with unresolved D. The sequence derives from a woman in her forties or fifties who had recovered from COVID-19. The CDR3 DNA reads TGTGCCAGCAGCCCCGGGTCTTACTCTGGGGCCAACGTCCTGACTTTC. Translated, it gives CASSPGSYSGANVLTF.